This T cell receptor beta chain was captured by sequencing in a study of regulatory T cells in long-lasting Graves disease. The time point denotes: persistent/refractory GD, antithyroid drugs over 5 years with positive TRAb. Researchers made the TCR library from RNA that was extracted from PBMCs. This clonotype has a handful of counts. V lost 8 bases to trimming and J lost 4 bases; unmatched junction nucleotides: 7. The CDR3 consists of 14 residues. Germline CDR1 LNHDA, CDR2 SQIVND (reference sequence). In building TCR beta libraries, iRepertoire HTBI primers were used together with Arm-PCR of CDR3 regions. TCRdb processed the multiplex PCR reads anew with MiXCR; each CDR3 protein has one entry. The profile covers 600,000 to 800,000 distinct CDR3 sequences, with 30% appearing a single time and around 40% taken by the ten largest.

This specimen was peripheral blood mononuclear cells (PBMCs), taken when the disease was refractory, from a patient treated with antithyroid drugs. The receptor comes from a female donor with Graves disease. The rearrangement joins TRBV19 to TRBJ1-1; 10 positions match TRBD1. CDR3 residues: CASGRTGGITEAFF. The CDR3 nucleotides read TGTGCCAGTGGACGGACAGGGGGGATCACTGAAGCTTTCTTT.